Each of the 26 T cell receptor beta chains below was sequenced from the same sample in a study of T-cell reconstitution after alpha-beta-depleted transplantation in children. For TCRbeta, the library was prepared with unique molecular identifiers. MiXCR was run by TCRdb on the PCR reads, yielding one entry per CDR3 protein. The sample contains about 350,000 distinct CDR3 sequences, around 15% of which appear only once. Sequencing used PBMCs, mostly from graft donor cells, obtained 360 days after TCRalphabeta/CD19-depleted stem cell transplant. Source of these receptors: a male patient between 2 and 15 years old who had a stem cell transplant for acute lymphoblastic leukemia, so the T cells may come from the graft donor.

The CDR3 loop is CASSFWDWTNTGELFF. CDR3 sequence (DNA): TGTGCCAGCAGTTTTTGGGACTGGACGAACACCGGGGAGCTGTTTTTT. The chain has TRBV28 and TRBJ2-2; the D gene is possibly TRBD2 (6 bases). Germline assignment: CDR1 MDHEN and CDR2 SYDVKM. This CDR3 is built from 16 residues. Trimming pared 3 bases from V and 0 bases from J, leaving 11 bases between.

This clonotype was observed a few times. The chain employs TRBV20-1 and TRBJ1-2; D is uncertain. V lost 3 bases, J lost 2 bases, and 7 bases lay in between. This CDR3 has 12 amino acids. CDR1 DFQATT and CDR2 SNEGSKA come from the germline V gene (reference sequence). The CDR3 DNA reads as TGCAGTGCTAGCTTAGCCAACTATGGCTACACCTTC. It codes for CSASLANYGYTF.

The chain recombines TRBV28 with TRBJ2-5; 9 nucleotides line up with TRBD2. The CDR3 runs 15 residues. Germline loops: CDR1 MDHEN, CDR2 SYDVKM. The V gene end was trimmed by 10 bases and the J gene end by 5 bases; junction bases not matched to a gene: 14. The CDR3 sequence is CATIPGTSFWETQYF. CDR3 in DNA: TGTGCCACCATACCCGGGACTAGCTTTTGGGAGACCCAGTACTTC.

This chain uses TRBV10-3 with TRBJ1-5, with 7 bases lining up with TRBD1. Trimming removed 1 base from V and 3 bases from J; junction bases left unmatched: 3. Germline V gives CDR1 ENHRY, CDR2 SYGVKD. The CDR3 totals 15 residues. CDR3 in amino acids: CAISEYGTDNQPQHF. Written as DNA, the CDR3 is TGTGCCATCAGTGAGTACGGGACAGACAATCAGCCCCAGCATTTT.

The chain joins TRBV12-3 or TRBV12-4 to TRBJ2-1; 7 nucleotides agree with TRBD2. The CDR3 runs 11 residues. Unmatched junction bases numbered 1, after V lost 5 bases and J lost 9 bases. CDR3 amino acids: CASSAGVEQFF. DNA of the CDR3: TGTGCCAGCAGTGCGGGAGTTGAGCAGTTCTTC.

The rearrangement joins TRBV5-1 to TRBJ1-2; 8 bases fit TRBD1. The trim removed 4 bases at V and 4 bases at J, leaving 6 bases unmatched. The germline V gene encodes CDR1 SGHRS and CDR2 YFSETQ. The CDR3 covers 14 residues. DNA for the CDR3: TGCGCCAGCAGCGGGGGACAGGCCGCCTATGGCTACACCTTC. Its translation: CASSGGQAAYGYTF.

This clonotype was seen a handful of times. This chain links TRBV12-3 or TRBV12-4 with TRBJ2-7, with 7 positions matching TRBD1. The CDR3 loop spans 13 amino acids. With 6 bases clipped from V and 2 bases from J, the junction kept 4 bases outside the gene matches. The CDR3 DNA reads TGTGCCAGCAGCCGCAGGGGGACCTACGAGCAGTACTTC. Translation: CASSRRGTYEQYF.

At least ten counts were recorded for this clonotype. The rearrangement links TRBV28 to TRBJ2-7; 7 bases align to TRBD2. Per germline, CDR1 MDHEN and CDR2 SYDVKM. V shed 7 bases and J 3 bases; nucleotides not matched to a gene: 6. The CDR3 runs 13 residues. Written as DNA, the CDR3 is TGTGCCAGCACCTTGGGGGGGGACTACGAGCAGTACTTC. Amino acid sequence: CASTLGGDYEQYF.

J is TRBJ1-2 and V is TRBV7-8, with D possibly matching TRBD1 (6 bases). CDR1 is SGHVS and CDR2 is FQNEAQ in the germline V gene. CDR3 size: 14 residues. The germline V and J ends were trimmed by 0 bases and 3 bases, with 8 bases remaining between them. CDR3 DNA: TGTGCCAGCAGCTTAGCGGGGGCGGACTATGGCTACACCTTC. It yields the protein CASSLAGADYGYTF. The full variable domain, rest sourced from reference TRBV7-8 and TRBJ1-2, is GAGVSQSPRYKVAKRGQDVALRCDPISGHVSLFWYQQALGQGPEFLTYFQNEAQLDKSGLPSDRFFAERPEGSVSTLKIQRTQQEDSAVYLCASSLAGADYGYTFGSGTRLTVV.

This clonotype was picked up a small number of times. V gene TRBV4-3 combines with J gene TRBJ2-7; D is unresolved. Between the trimmed V and J ends, which lost 3 bases and 3 bases, there was a span of 9 bases. This CDR3 has 13 amino acids. The germline V gene has CDR1 LGHNA and CDR2 YSLEER. CDR3 protein: CASSQRHSYEQYF. The DNA for the CDR3 is TGCGCCAGCAGCCAGAGACACAGCTACGAGCAGTACTTC.

This clonotype was counted at least ten times. The rearrangement joins TRBV24-1 to TRBJ2-1; D call uncertain. There are 14 residues in the CDR3. The V end lost 4 bases, the J end lost 4 bases, and 10 bases lay between the germline ends. Germline CDR1 KGHDR, CDR2 SFDVKD. This CDR3 reads CATSDPQYYNEQFF. As DNA, the CDR3 is TGTGCCACCAGTGACCCACAGTATTACAATGAGCAGTTCTTC.

In this sample, this clonotype turned up a few times. The CDR3 coding sequence is TGCAGCGTTGGGAGGTGGGCCCGGGACAGGGGGCGAGAGACCCAGTACTTC. It is translated as CSVGRWARDRGRETQYF. The V and J genes are TRBV29-1 and TRBJ2-5; TRBD1 agrees at 12 bases. The germline CDR1 and CDR2 sequences are SQVTM and ANQGSEA. The CDR3 has 17 amino acids. Germline trimming cut 4 bases from V and 4 bases from J; bases unmatched to any gene: 13.

This clonotype was counted only a few times. The V call is TRBV7-2, the J call TRBJ2-2, with D perhaps TRBD2 (6 bases). Germline V lookup: CDR1 SGHTA, CDR2 FQGNSA. The CDR3 contains 17 residues. The V and J ends lost 5 bases and 6 bases respectively, with 22 bases between them. The CDR3 DNA is TGTGCCAGCAGCGTAGTCGTCGGTGCCCCGGGGGCCGGGGAGCTGTTTTTT. Translation: CASSVVVGAPGAGELFF. The whole variable domain, remainder taken from reference TRBV7-2 and TRBJ2-2, is GAGVSQSPSNKVTEKGKDVELRCDPISGHTALYWYRQSLGQGLEFLIYFQGNSAPDKSGLPSDRFSAERTGGSVSTLTIQRTQQEDSAVYLCASSVVVGAPGAGELFFGEGSRLTVL.

This clonotype was counted a few times. The chain is built from TRBV7-3 and TRBJ2-1; no firm D call. Trimming removed 1 base at V and 1 base at J, with 11 bases between. The CDR3 is 16 residues long. Germline lookup yields CDR1 SGHTA and CDR2 FQGTGA. CDR3 region: CASSLMGYGSYNEQFF. In DNA, the CDR3 is TGTGCCAGCAGCTTAATGGGCTACGGGTCCTACAATGAGCAGTTCTTC.

This clonotype was observed a few times. This sequence joins TRBV6-2 or TRBV6-3 and TRBJ1-5; D is ambiguous. Trimming removed 4 bases from V and 12 bases from J, with 10 bases in between. Germline lookup yields CDR1 MNHEY and CDR2 SVGEGT. The CDR3 runs 11 residues. Here the CDR3 DNA reads TGTGCCAGCAGTTCCAAAGGAAACCAGCATTTT. Amino acid sequence: CASSSKGNQHF.

In its sample, this clonotype was seen many times. The junction and the germline gene differ at one end; a read error may be behind it. The rearrangement uses TRBV12-3 or TRBV12-4 and TRBJ2-7; TRBD2 might be the D (5 bases). This CDR3 contains 12 residues. The CDR3 DNA is TGTGCCAGCAGTGTAGCGCCATACGAGCAGTACTTC. Translating gives CASSVAPYEQYF.

This clonotype was detected a few times. The V and J genes are TRBV28 and TRBJ2-7; no reliable D call. The germline CDR1 and CDR2 sequences are MDHEN and SYDVKM. The V and J ends lost 3 bases and 9 bases respectively, with 15 bases between them. The CDR3 length is 13 residues. This chain's CDR3 is CASSFLDADGQYF. The CDR3 DNA reads as TGTGCCAGCAGTTTCTTGGACGCTGATGGGCAGTACTTC.

The J gene is TRBJ2-1, the V gene TRBV10-3; TRBD2 matches at 9 bases. The CDR3 totals 12 residues. V shed 7 bases and J 6 bases; nucleotides not matched to a gene: 1. Germline V lookup: CDR1 ENHRY, CDR2 SYGVKD. The CDR3 is CAIKGLANEQFF. The CDR3 region has the DNA TGTGCCATCAAGGGACTAGCCAATGAGCAGTTCTTC.

This clonotype showed up just a few times. The chain combines TRBV14 with TRBJ2-7; 10 bases align to TRBD2. The J segment lost 0 bases and the V segment lost 4 bases, leaving 3 bases of the junction unmatched. CDR1 is SGHDN and CDR2 is FVKESK in the germline V gene. The CDR3 is made up of 15 amino acids. The CDR3 nucleotides are TGTGCCAGCAGCCCGGGACTAGCGTACTCCTACGAGCAGTACTTC. Translation: CASSPGLAYSYEQYF.

This clonotype was counted at least ten times. This chain links TRBV10-3 with TRBJ2-5; D is possibly TRBD1 (5 bases). Germline V gene sequence: CDR1 ENHRY, CDR2 SYGVKD. Trimming pared 5 bases from V and 4 bases from J, leaving 14 bases between. The CDR3 runs to 14 residues. In DNA form, the CDR3 reads TGTGCCATCAGTAGGGGTCCCGTTGGAGAGACCCAGTACTTC. Protein sequence: CAISRGPVGETQYF.

The rearrangement uses TRBV4-2 and TRBJ2-1; D may be TRBD2 (6 bases). Between the trimmed V and J ends, which lost 2 bases and 2 bases, there was a span of 19 bases. The CDR3 consists of 18 residues. The V gene's germline CDR1 is LGHNA and CDR2 YNFKEQ. CDR3 sequence: CASSQSAGQRAAYNEQFF. The CDR3 nucleotides read TGTGCCAGCAGCCAATCTGCCGGTCAGCGGGCAGCCTACAATGAGCAGTTCTTC.

This clonotype was found many times. The V call is TRBV18, the J call TRBJ1-1; D not certain. Trimming pared 2 bases from V and 0 bases from J, leaving 7 bases between. The CDR3 totals 14 residues. Germline V lookup: CDR1 KGHSH, CDR2 LQKENI. The CDR3 DNA sequence: TGTGCCAGCTCACCAACAATGATGAACACTGAAGCTTTCTTT. This codes for CASSPTMMNTEAFF.

The chain uses TRBV27 and TRBJ2-3; TRBD1 aligns across 8 bases. CDR1 is MNHEY and CDR2 is SMNVEV in the germline V gene (reference sequence). With 5 bases clipped from V and 2 bases from J, the junction kept 12 bases outside the gene matches. The CDR3 runs 17 residues. CDR3 sequence: CASSAYPGQDITDTQYF. The CDR3, as DNA: TGTGCCAGCAGTGCTTACCCGGGACAGGACATCACAGATACGCAGTATTTT.

V is TRBV27 and J is TRBJ1-1; D remains unclear. CDR1 is MNHEY and CDR2 is SMNVEV in the germline V gene (reference sequence). Trimming removed 8 bases from V and 4 bases from J, with 11 bases in between. The CDR3 length is 12 residues. This CDR3 is CASGVLPTEAFF. Written as DNA, the CDR3 is TGTGCCAGCGGGGTCTTGCCCACTGAAGCTTTCTTT.

This clonotype was counted many times. CDR3 amino acids: CASSGASYEQYF. CDR3 coding DNA: TGTGCGAGTAGCGGGGCCTCCTACGAGCAGTACTTC. This chain joins TRBV10-3 and TRBJ2-7, with 8 bases identical to TRBD2. In germline, CDR1 is ENHRY, CDR2 SYGVKD. The CDR3 consists of 12 residues.

This clonotype has just a few counts. This CDR3 reads CASSLVGFQMNTEAFF. CDR3 nucleotides: TGCGCCAGCAGCTTGGTTGGGTTCCAGATGAACACTGAAGCTTTCTTT. The V gene is TRBV5-1, the J gene TRBJ1-1; no reliable D call. CDR3 length equals 16 residues. The germline V and J ends were trimmed by 0 bases and 0 bases, with 12 bases remaining between them. The germline V gene has CDR1 SGHRS and CDR2 YFSETQ.